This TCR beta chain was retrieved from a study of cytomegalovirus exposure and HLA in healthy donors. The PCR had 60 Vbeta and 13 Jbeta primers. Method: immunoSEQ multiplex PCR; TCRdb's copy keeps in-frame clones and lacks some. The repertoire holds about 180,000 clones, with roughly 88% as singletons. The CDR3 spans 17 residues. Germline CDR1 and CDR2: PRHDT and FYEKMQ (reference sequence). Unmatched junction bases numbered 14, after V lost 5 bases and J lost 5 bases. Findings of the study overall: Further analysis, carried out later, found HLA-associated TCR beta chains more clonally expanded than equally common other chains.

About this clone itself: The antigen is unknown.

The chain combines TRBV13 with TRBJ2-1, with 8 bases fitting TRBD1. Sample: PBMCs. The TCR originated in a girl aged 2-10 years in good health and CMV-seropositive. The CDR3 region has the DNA TGTGCCAGCAGCCCATATACTAGACAGGGGTACCACAATGAGCAGTTCTTC. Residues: CASSPYTRQGYHNEQFF.